This TCR beta chain is drawn from a study of blood T cell repertoires in COVID-19. Study summary: Whether acute or convalescent, the COVID-19 samples came from the United States, Italy and Spain. Sample material is recorded as cDNA or gDNA derived from T cells, B-cell-depleted T cells, or PBMCs.

In the authors' workflow: It was from reference gene primer amplification that nucleated cell counts were estimated. Profiled with immunoSEQ multiplex PCR; TCRdb holds only in-frame clones, not every one. The V and J calls and the clone size are those of that table, but D and trimming were determined from the DNA. The table records more than 50,000 clones, approximately 85% of them present only once. This sequence originates from a human donor in a cohort sampled during active COVID-19. Sequencing was performed on peripheral blood.

The CDR3 spells CASSRDTSNTGELFF. In nucleotides, the CDR3 is TGTGCCAGCAGTAGGGACACATCGAACACCGGGGAGCTGTTTTTT. The V gene is TRBV6-4, the J gene TRBJ2-2; tentative D call: TRBD1 (6 bases). The length of the CDR3 is 15 residues. Germline V lookup: CDR1 MRHNA, CDR2 SNTAGT. Trimming stripped 5 bases from V and 0 bases from J, with 10 bases between.